This is a list of T cell receptor beta chains from one sample in a study of cytomegalovirus exposure and HLA in healthy donors. Measured with immunoSEQ multiplex PCR; TCRdb has only the in-frame clones, and not every one. The repertoire has under 90,000 clones, about two thirds of them found once; the top ten carry roughly 7.6%. What was sequenced was PBMCs. The receptors come from a middle-aged man in good health and CMV-seropositive. Both conserved end residues are part of each CDR3. D genes are given only for firm matches. Clone sizes are given selectively: once, few, many, or a class where the clone is expanded.

d_call: .; j_call: TRBJ2-3; v_call: TRBV5-1; clone_size: few; cdr3_nt: TGCGCCAGCAGCGAGCAAGCCAATACGCAGTATTTT; cdr3_aa: CASSEQANTQYF
d_call: TRBD1; j_call: TRBJ2-5; v_call: TRBV5-6; clone_size: .; cdr3_nt: TGTGCCAGCAGCCGGCCGGGACAGGGGCGAGAGACCCAGTACTTC; cdr3_aa: CASSRPGQGRETQYF
d_call: TRBD1; j_call: TRBJ1-1; v_call: TRBV27; clone_size: .; cdr3_nt: TGTGCCAGCAGTCTTCGGACAGGGGGAGGAACTGAAGCTTTCTTT; cdr3_aa: CASSLRTGGGTEAFF
d_call: .; j_call: TRBJ2-2; v_call: TRBV18; clone_size: .; cdr3_nt: TGTGCCAGCTCACCGAAGGGAGCTCCGAACACCGGGGAGCTGTTTTTT; cdr3_aa: CASSPKGAPNTGELFF
d_call: .; j_call: TRBJ1-1; v_call: TRBV27; clone_size: .; cdr3_nt: TGTGCCAGCAGTCCCCGGGGGGCCATACCGGCTTTCTTT; cdr3_aa: CASSPRGAIPAFF
d_call: TRBD1; j_call: TRBJ1-1; v_call: TRBV15; clone_size: .; cdr3_nt: TGTGCCACCAGCAGAAACGCCCGACAGGGAAACACTGAAGCTTTCTTT; cdr3_aa: CATSRNARQGNTEAFF
d_call: .; j_call: TRBJ1-3; v_call: TRBV6-1; clone_size: .; cdr3_nt: TGTGCCAGCCGGGACACGATCTCTGGAAACACCATATATTTT; cdr3_aa: CASRDTISGNTIYF
d_call: TRBD1; j_call: TRBJ2-1; v_call: TRBV6-5; clone_size: .; cdr3_nt: TGTGCCAGCAGTTACAACAGGGGTAATGAGCAGTTCTTC; cdr3_aa: CASSYNRGNEQFF
d_call: .; j_call: TRBJ2-2; v_call: TRBV10-3; clone_size: .; cdr3_nt: TGTGCCATCTCGTCCCTGACAGCAAACACCGGGGAGCTGTTTTTT; cdr3_aa: CAISSLTANTGELFF
d_call: .; j_call: TRBJ2-5; v_call: TRBV5-1; clone_size: many; cdr3_nt: TGCGCCAGCAGCTCCGGACTGACACAAGAGACCCAGTACTTC; cdr3_aa: CASSSGLTQETQYF
d_call: TRBD1; j_call: TRBJ1-2; v_call: TRBV5-1; clone_size: .; cdr3_nt: TGCGCCAGCAGCGTTCCGGGACAGGGGGCCAATGGCTACACCTTC; cdr3_aa: CASSVPGQGANGYTF
d_call: .; j_call: TRBJ1-1; v_call: TRBV28; clone_size: .; cdr3_nt: TGTGCCAGCAGTTTACTCAACACTGAAGCTTTCTTT; cdr3_aa: CASSLLNTEAFF
d_call: .; j_call: TRBJ2-5; v_call: TRBV30; clone_size: .; cdr3_nt: TGTGCCTGGAGTGGGGGGAGGACAGAGACCCAGTACTTC; cdr3_aa: CAWSGGRTETQYF